This T cell receptor (beta chain) is from a study of shared clonotypes between healthy human individuals. Study in general: Samples came from a couple of female and a few male donors aged 18 to 49. General study results and limits: Clonotypes shared by all four sorted-subset donors had higher generation probabilities than non-shared clonotypes.

This clone was seen just once. Its antigen is undetermined. Clones were read by immunoSEQ multiplex PCR, and TCRdb kept only the in-frame ones, dropping some. The sample has about 2.3 million clones; around 93% are singletons. The germline V gene encodes CDR1 MNHEY and CDR2 SVGAGI. The CDR3 has 15 amino acids. V dropped 4 bases and J dropped 2 bases, with 15 bases sitting between them. Each sample came from a Caucasian adult donor living in Nashville, Tennessee. It was into CD45RA+ naive and CD45RA-negative memory subsets that the CD4+ cells were split. This receptor was identified in a man aged 18 to 30 in good health. Some clones in this sample may be carry-over from other donors' samples. The rearrangement links TRBV6-5 to TRBJ2-7; a possible D gene is TRBD2 (5 bases). Sequences were obtained from naive CD4+ T cells from PBMCs. The sample's subset: CD45RA+ positively selected. DNA for the CDR3: TGTGCCAGCAGTTTATCCCCTAGCTTACCCTACGAGCAGTACTTC. Encoded protein: CASSLSPSLPYEQYF.